This is a list of T cell receptor beta chains from one sample in a study of radiotherapy plus CTLA-4 blockade in lung cancer. Profiling relied on immunoSEQ multiplex PCR, and the TCRdb table lists in-frame clones only, not all of them. The profile shows tens of thousands of clones, about 78% of them singletons. Sequenced material: peripheral blood, taken from a patient treated with radiotherapy plus ipilimumab. These receptors all come from a human donor with non-small cell lung cancer that progressed on radiotherapy plus ipilimumab. Both conserved end residues are part of each CDR3. Fields, in order: clone size, V gene, CDR3 length, D gene, J gene, CDR3 DNA, CDR3 protein. D genes are given only for firm matches. Expanded clones get a size class; other rows say once, few or many, or leave the size out.

abundance: many; v_gene: TRBV4-1; len: 16; d_gene: .; j_gene: TRBJ1-3; CDR3nt: TGCGCCAGCAGCCAAGAATTGAGACAGGAAAGAAACACCATATATTTT; CDR3aa: CASSQELRQERNTIYF
abundance: .; v_gene: TRBV2; len: 15; d_gene: .; j_gene: TRBJ2-7; CDR3nt: TGTGCCAGCAGTGATTCCAGAGACTACTCCTACGAGCAGTACTTC; CDR3aa: CASSDSRDYSYEQYF
abundance: .; v_gene: TRBV5-1; len: 14; d_gene: .; j_gene: TRBJ2-5; CDR3nt: TGCGCCAGCAGCTTATCTGGGGGGCAAGAGACCCAGTACTTC; CDR3aa: CASSLSGGQETQYF
abundance: few; v_gene: TRBV6-1; len: 14; d_gene: TRBD1; j_gene: TRBJ1-2; CDR3nt: TGTGCCAGCAGTTCCCAGGGGGGGGGCTATGGCTACACCTTC; CDR3aa: CASSSQGGGYGYTF
abundance: .; v_gene: TRBV30; len: 12; d_gene: TRBD1; j_gene: TRBJ2-7; CDR3nt: TGTGCCTGGAGTGTACCAGGGACAGGGCTGTACTTC; CDR3aa: CAWSVPGTGLYF
abundance: few; v_gene: TRBV5-6; len: 15; d_gene: TRBD1; j_gene: TRBJ1-1; CDR3nt: TGTGCCAGCAGAATAGACAGGGGGCGCGGCACTGAAGCTTTCTTT; CDR3aa: CASRIDRGRGTEAFF
abundance: medium-sized; v_gene: TRBV10-3; len: 15; d_gene: .; j_gene: TRBJ1-1; CDR3nt: TGTGCCATCAGTCTACAGGGCGCCGTGAACACTGAAGCTTTCTTT; CDR3aa: CAISLQGAVNTEAFF
abundance: .; v_gene: TRBV6-4; len: 13; d_gene: .; j_gene: TRBJ1-5; CDR3nt: TGTGCCAGCAGCCCAGACAGAAATCAGCCCCAGCATTTT; CDR3aa: CASSPDRNQPQHF
abundance: .; v_gene: TRBV29-1; len: 14; d_gene: .; j_gene: TRBJ1-2; CDR3nt: TGCAGCGTTGTAAGGGTGCAGGATAACTATGGCTACACCTTC; CDR3aa: CSVVRVQDNYGYTF
abundance: .; v_gene: TRBV10-3; len: 13; d_gene: .; j_gene: TRBJ1-1; CDR3nt: TGTGCCACCAAGGGGGAACAAGGCACTGAAGCTTTCTTT; CDR3aa: CATKGEQGTEAFF
abundance: .; v_gene: TRBV5-1; len: 14; d_gene: .; j_gene: TRBJ1-1; CDR3nt: TGCGCCAGCAGCTTAACCGGGAGTAGGACTGAAGCTTTCTTT; CDR3aa: CASSLTGSRTEAFF
abundance: .; v_gene: TRBV6-5; len: 15; d_gene: TRBD1; j_gene: TRBJ2-2; CDR3nt: TGTGCCAGCAGCGTAGGGGGCCCGAACACCGGGGAGCTGTTTTTT; CDR3aa: CASSVGGPNTGELFF
abundance: .; v_gene: TRBV7-8; len: 16; d_gene: .; j_gene: TRBJ2-2; CDR3nt: TGTGCCAGCAGCTCGGGGCCGTCCGCGAACACCGGGGAGCTGTTTTTT; CDR3aa: CASSSGPSANTGELFF
abundance: .; v_gene: TRBV30; len: 16; d_gene: .; j_gene: TRBJ1-2; CDR3nt: TGTGCCTCTTCCAAAGCGGGGTTCGGGATTAACTATGGCTACACCTTC; CDR3aa: CASSKAGFGINYGYTF
abundance: .; v_gene: TRBV11-3; len: 14; d_gene: TRBD2; j_gene: TRBJ2-1; CDR3nt: TGTGCCAGCAGCCTAGCGGGGCCCTACAATGAGCAGTTCTTC; CDR3aa: CASSLAGPYNEQFF
abundance: few; v_gene: TRBV5-4; len: 16; d_gene: TRBD2; j_gene: TRBJ2-2; CDR3nt: TGTGCCAGCAGCTTGGGGGGGGGATCGTCCACCGGGGAGCTGTTTTTT; CDR3aa: CASSLGGGSSTGELFF
abundance: few; v_gene: TRBV28; len: 13; d_gene: TRBD1; j_gene: TRBJ2-7; CDR3nt: TGTGCCAGCAGTTTTGGGGACAGCTACGAGCAGTACTTC; CDR3aa: CASSFGDSYEQYF
abundance: .; v_gene: TRBV15; len: 15; d_gene: .; j_gene: TRBJ1-1; CDR3nt: TGTGCCACCAGCAGAGATGGAGGGGTGAACACTGAAGCTTTCTTT; CDR3aa: CATSRDGGVNTEAFF
abundance: .; v_gene: TRBV27; len: 18; d_gene: .; j_gene: TRBJ2-6; CDR3nt: TGTGCCAGCAGTTTATCGGGCAGGTTTCTTTCTGGGGCCAACGTCCTGACTTTC; CDR3aa: CASSLSGRFLSGANVLTF
abundance: .; v_gene: TRBV7-9; len: 16; d_gene: TRBD2; j_gene: TRBJ2-1; CDR3nt: TGTGCCAGCAGCCCGGGAGGGGTACTAGGTCTGAATGAGCAGTTCTTC; CDR3aa: CASSPGGVLGLNEQFF
abundance: few; v_gene: TRBV4-1; len: 15; d_gene: TRBD1; j_gene: TRBJ2-5; CDR3nt: TGCGCCAGCAGCCCGAATACAGGGGGCACAGAGACCCAGTACTTC; CDR3aa: CASSPNTGGTETQYF
abundance: .; v_gene: TRBV6-1; len: 15; d_gene: TRBD2; j_gene: TRBJ2-7; CDR3nt: TGTGCCAGCAGACCCGGGACTAGCGGGAGAGCCGAGCAGTACTTC; CDR3aa: CASRPGTSGRAEQYF
abundance: .; v_gene: TRBV4-1; len: 15; d_gene: TRBD2; j_gene: TRBJ2-1; CDR3nt: TGCGCCAGCAGCCTTTCGGGACTAGACTACAATGAGCAGTTCTTC; CDR3aa: CASSLSGLDYNEQFF
abundance: medium-sized; v_gene: TRBV11-3; len: 14; d_gene: TRBD1; j_gene: TRBJ2-7; CDR3nt: TGTGCCAGCAGCATCGCAGGGGGCAGGTACGAGCAGTACTTC; CDR3aa: CASSIAGGRYEQYF
abundance: once; v_gene: TRBV4-2; len: 16; d_gene: TRBD2; j_gene: TRBJ2-7; CDR3nt: TGTGCCAGCAGCCAAGGATCTAGCGGGGGGGCCGACGAGCAGTACTTC; CDR3aa: CASSQGSSGGADEQYF
abundance: .; v_gene: TRBV7-3; len: 15; d_gene: TRBD2; j_gene: TRBJ2-7; CDR3nt: TGTGCCAGCAGCCCCCAGGGGCTAGCGGGGGAGGAGCAGTACTTC; CDR3aa: CASSPQGLAGEEQYF
abundance: .; v_gene: TRBV25-1; len: 13; d_gene: .; j_gene: TRBJ2-7; CDR3nt: TGTGCCAGCAGGTCGGACGGCTCCTACGAGCAGTACTTC; CDR3aa: CASRSDGSYEQYF
abundance: .; v_gene: TRBV19; len: 13; d_gene: .; j_gene: TRBJ1-1; CDR3nt: TGTGCCAGTAAGCAGGAAACGAACACTGAAGCTTTCTTT; CDR3aa: CASKQETNTEAFF
abundance: once; v_gene: TRBV10-2; len: 13; d_gene: .; j_gene: TRBJ1-5; CDR3nt: TGCGCCAGCAGTGTTGGTCGCAATCAGCCCCAGCATTTT; CDR3aa: CASSVGRNQPQHF
abundance: .; v_gene: TRBV7-3; len: 15; d_gene: TRBD2; j_gene: TRBJ2-1; CDR3nt: TGTGCCAGCAGCTTATTGACTAGCGGGGGCCATGAGCAGTTCTTC; CDR3aa: CASSLLTSGGHEQFF
abundance: .; v_gene: TRBV19; len: 16; d_gene: .; j_gene: TRBJ2-3; CDR3nt: TGTGCCAGTAGCCCCCGGGCCAGGACGAGCACAGATACGCAGTATTTT; CDR3aa: CASSPRARTSTDTQYF
abundance: .; v_gene: TRBV4-1; len: 15; d_gene: TRBD1; j_gene: TRBJ1-2; CDR3nt: TGCGCCAGCAGCCAAGATTACCAGGGGGCAGGGGGCTACACCTTC; CDR3aa: CASSQDYQGAGGYTF
abundance: .; v_gene: TRBV7-2; len: 12; d_gene: .; j_gene: TRBJ1-2; CDR3nt: TGTGCCAGCAGCCCTCCCTTAGGTGGCTACACCTTC; CDR3aa: CASSPPLGGYTF
abundance: .; v_gene: TRBV28; len: 13; d_gene: TRBD1; j_gene: TRBJ1-2; CDR3nt: TGTGCCAGCAGTTTTGGGACAGGGGATGGCTACACCTTC; CDR3aa: CASSFGTGDGYTF
abundance: few; v_gene: TRBV6-5; len: 11; d_gene: .; j_gene: TRBJ1-5; CDR3nt: TGTGCCGCAGGGGGCAATCAGCCCCAGCATTTT; CDR3aa: CAAGGNQPQHF
abundance: .; v_gene: TRBV4-1; len: 15; d_gene: .; j_gene: TRBJ1-2; CDR3nt: TGCGCCAGCAGCCCCTCCCCCACAGAGAAAAATGGCTACACCTTC; CDR3aa: CASSPSPTEKNGYTF
abundance: few; v_gene: TRBV5-1; len: 15; d_gene: TRBD1; j_gene: TRBJ2-2; CDR3nt: TGCGCCAGCAGGCCCGGGACAGGGCGAGCCGGGGAGCTGTTTTTT; CDR3aa: CASRPGTGRAGELFF
abundance: .; v_gene: TRBV2; len: 15; d_gene: .; j_gene: TRBJ2-5; CDR3nt: TGTGCCAGCAGGGGGGACAATCCACCCTCAGGTGGCCAGTACTTC; CDR3aa: CASRGDNPPSGGQYF
abundance: few; v_gene: TRBV6-5; len: 13; d_gene: .; j_gene: TRBJ2-7; CDR3nt: TGTGCCAGCAGTTTGAAGAGGGCCGGCGAGCAGTACTTC; CDR3aa: CASSLKRAGEQYF
abundance: .; v_gene: TRBV7-8; len: 17; d_gene: TRBD1; j_gene: TRBJ2-2; CDR3nt: TGTGCCAGCAGCTACCGCCTCGACAGGGGGGATACCGGGGAGCTGTTTTTT; CDR3aa: CASSYRLDRGDTGELFF
abundance: .; v_gene: TRBV11-2; len: 14; d_gene: .; j_gene: TRBJ1-2; CDR3nt: TGTGCCAGCAGCTTAGATGGGGGGTACGATGGCTACACCTTC; CDR3aa: CASSLDGGYDGYTF
abundance: .; v_gene: TRBV5-4; len: 14; d_gene: .; j_gene: TRBJ2-7; CDR3nt: TGTGCCAGCAGCTTGGGAGGGTCCTCCTACGAGCAGTACTTC; CDR3aa: CASSLGGSSYEQYF
abundance: .; v_gene: TRBV10-3; len: 13; d_gene: TRBD1; j_gene: TRBJ1-5; CDR3nt: TGTGCCATCGGCCCAGGGGGGAATCAGCCCCAGCATTTT; CDR3aa: CAIGPGGNQPQHF
abundance: .; v_gene: TRBV5-6; len: 15; d_gene: .; j_gene: TRBJ2-1; CDR3nt: TGTGCCAGCAAGGTCGGGACTGGGAGCTACAATGAGCAGTTCTTC; CDR3aa: CASKVGTGSYNEQFF
abundance: .; v_gene: TRBV11-2; len: 13; d_gene: .; j_gene: TRBJ2-4; CDR3nt: TGTGCCAGCAGCTTAGGACGCCAAAACATTCAGTACTTC; CDR3aa: CASSLGRQNIQYF
abundance: .; v_gene: TRBV19; len: 16; d_gene: TRBD2; j_gene: TRBJ2-1; CDR3nt: TGTGCCAGTAGTATCGATAGCGGGGGGGCCTGGGATGAGCAGTTCTTC; CDR3aa: CASSIDSGGAWDEQFF
abundance: .; v_gene: TRBV4-2; len: 13; d_gene: .; j_gene: TRBJ2-2; CDR3nt: TGTGCCAGCAGCGTAGGGGGTGCCGGGGAGCTGTTTTTT; CDR3aa: CASSVGGAGELFF
abundance: .; v_gene: TRBV7-3; len: 15; d_gene: TRBD1; j_gene: TRBJ2-1; CDR3nt: TGTGCCAGCAGCTTCGGACAGGGAAACTACAATGAGCAGTTCTTC; CDR3aa: CASSFGQGNYNEQFF
abundance: .; v_gene: TRBV15; len: 15; d_gene: .; j_gene: TRBJ1-6; CDR3nt: TGTGCCACCAGCAGAGATGTCCTGAGGAATTCACCCCTCCACTTT; CDR3aa: CATSRDVLRNSPLHF
abundance: few; v_gene: TRBV5-4; len: 13; d_gene: .; j_gene: TRBJ2-5; CDR3nt: TGTGCCAGCAGCCCGGACAGACAAGAGACCCAGTACTTC; CDR3aa: CASSPDRQETQYF
abundance: .; v_gene: TRBV9; len: 14; d_gene: TRBD2; j_gene: TRBJ2-5; CDR3nt: TGTGCCAGCGGGGGGGGCAGCGGGAGATTGGACCAGTACTTC; CDR3aa: CASGGGSGRLDQYF